This T cell receptor (beta chain) was retrieved from a study of blood T cells in healthy people across ages. Study in general: There was about one barcoded beta molecule captured by template switching per two T cells.

Alongside a J-beta primer mix, a sample-barcoded 5' primer served in a second PCR lasting roughly 6 to 12 cycles. The authors tagged each cDNA molecule using a template-switch adaptor with 12 random nucleotides. All samples yielded 3 million or more CDR3-containing paired-end reads. TCRdb reprocessed the 5' RACE reads via MiXCR and lists one record per CDR3 protein. The sample includes more than 650,000 distinct CDR3 sequences, over 20% of them seen just once. Worth noting for this clonotype: Its target is unknown.

The CDR3 covers 15 residues. Trimming took 5 bases from V and 1 from J, leaving 11 bases between them. Germline values: CDR1 LGHDT, CDR2 YNNKEL (reference sequence). General study points: More naive CD4+ cells and higher diversity were found in long-lived than in aged donors.

The origin of this receptor is a man aged 65-85 years in good health. V is TRBV3-1 and J is TRBJ2-2, with D possibly TRBD1 on 6 matching bases. The source material was blood. The CDR3 DNA reads TGTGCCAGCAGCTCTAGAGGGGGGAACACCGGGGAGCTGTTTTTT. Amino acid sequence: CASSSRGGNTGELFF.